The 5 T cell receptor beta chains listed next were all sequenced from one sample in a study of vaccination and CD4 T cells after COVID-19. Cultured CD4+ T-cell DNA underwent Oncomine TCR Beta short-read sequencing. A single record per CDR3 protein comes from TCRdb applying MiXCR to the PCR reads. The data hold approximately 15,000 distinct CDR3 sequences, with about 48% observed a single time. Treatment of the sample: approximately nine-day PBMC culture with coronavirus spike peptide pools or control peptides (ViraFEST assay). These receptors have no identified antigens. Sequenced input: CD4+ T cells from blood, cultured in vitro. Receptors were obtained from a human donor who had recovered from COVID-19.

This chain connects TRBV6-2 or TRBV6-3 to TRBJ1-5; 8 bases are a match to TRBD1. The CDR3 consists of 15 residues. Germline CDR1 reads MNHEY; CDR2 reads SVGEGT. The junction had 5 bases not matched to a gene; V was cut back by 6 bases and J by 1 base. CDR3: CASRSTGGSNQPQHF. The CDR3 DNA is TGTGCCAGCAGATCCACAGGGGGGAGCAATCAGCCCCAGCATTTT.

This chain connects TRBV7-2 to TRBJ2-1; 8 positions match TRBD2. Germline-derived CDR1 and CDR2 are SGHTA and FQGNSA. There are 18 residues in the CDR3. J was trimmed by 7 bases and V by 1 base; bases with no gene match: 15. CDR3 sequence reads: CASSLGSWGSGSENEQFF. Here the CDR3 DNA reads TGTGCCAGCAGCTTAGGGAGTTGGGGGAGCGGGAGTGAGAATGAGCAGTTCTTC.

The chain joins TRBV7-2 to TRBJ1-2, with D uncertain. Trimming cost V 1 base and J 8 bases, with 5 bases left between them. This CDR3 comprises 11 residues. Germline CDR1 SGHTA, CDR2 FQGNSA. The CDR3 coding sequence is TGTGCCAGCAGCTTAGTTAAAGGCTACACCTTC. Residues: CASSLVKGYTF.

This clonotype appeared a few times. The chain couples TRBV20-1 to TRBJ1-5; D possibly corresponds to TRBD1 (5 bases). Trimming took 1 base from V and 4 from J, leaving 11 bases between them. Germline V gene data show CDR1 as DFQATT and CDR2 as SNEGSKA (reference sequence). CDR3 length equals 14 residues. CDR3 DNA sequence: TGCAGTGCTAGAGGTGACAGCCGAAATCAGCCCCAGCATTTT. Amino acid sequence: CSARGDSRNQPQHF.

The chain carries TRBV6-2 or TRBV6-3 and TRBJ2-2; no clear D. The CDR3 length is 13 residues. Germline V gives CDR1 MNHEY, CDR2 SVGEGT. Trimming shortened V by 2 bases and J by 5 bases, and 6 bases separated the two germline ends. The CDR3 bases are TGTGCCAGCAGTTACGTGAAGACCGGGGAGCTGTTTTTT. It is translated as CASSYVKTGELFF.